This T cell receptor beta chain was profiled in a study of blood T cells in healthy people across ages. It was with a sample-barcoded 5' primer and a J-beta primer mix that a second PCR of roughly 6 to 12 cycles was run. TCRdb re-called the 5' RACE reads with MiXCR, one entry per CDR3 protein. This table holds hundreds of thousands of distinct CDR3 sequences, 40% to 65% found once. To note about this clonotype: Its specificity is unknown.

Healthy Caucasians from Russia aged about 6 to 95 served as donors. Peripheral blood was drawn, around 9.5 milliliters per donor. Total RNA, at least 6 micrograms per sample, was extracted from PBMCs. Germline CDR1 reads PRHDT; CDR2 reads FYEKMQ (reference sequence). Germline trimming cut 2 bases from V and 2 bases from J; bases unmatched to any gene: 8. CDR3 length equals 16 residues. Study observations and caveats: Diversity estimates drawn from one million T cells were deemed underestimates.

Source material: blood. This clonotype was sampled from a woman older than 75 in good health. The V and J genes are TRBV13 and TRBJ2-7; the match to TRBD1 covers 8 bases. CDR3 residues: CASSLRGRTGTYEQYF. The CDR3, as DNA: TGTGCCAGCAGCTTACGGGGACGGACAGGGACCTACGAGCAGTACTTC.